This passage covers 31 T cell receptor beta chains from one sample sequenced in a study of shared clonotypes between healthy human individuals. The repertoire was sequenced with immunoSEQ multiplex PCR; TCRdb's copy has only in-frame clones and lacks some. Of under 1,100,000 clones in the sample, 70% to 80% were seen once. Sequenced sample: memory CD4+ T cells from PBMCs. Subset indicated: CD45RA-negative fraction. These receptors were obtained from a man aged 18-30 years in good health. Some clones in this sample may be carry-over from other donors' samples.

This clone was recorded a few times. The chain links TRBV5-1 to TRBJ1-5, with D unresolved. The CDR3 has 13 residues. Per the germline V gene, CDR1 is SGHRS and CDR2 is YFSETQ. V lost 3 bases, J lost 5 bases, and 9 bases lay in between. The CDR3 sequence: CASSSGPDQPQHF. CDR3 in DNA: TGCGCCAGCAGCTCTGGACCGGATCAGCCCCAGCATTTT.

The CDR3 reads CASSGGQGETQYF. The CDR3 DNA follows: TGTGCCAGTAGTGGGGGACAGGGGGAGACCCAGTACTTC. This chain links TRBV19 with TRBJ2-5; TRBD1 aligns across 10 bases. V shed 5 bases, J shed 5 bases, and the junction held 2 bases outside the gene matches. The CDR3 is 13 amino acids. Germline V lookup: CDR1 LNHDA, CDR2 SQIVND (reference sequence).

This clone was found once. The chain uses TRBV2 and TRBJ1-2; D perhaps matches TRBD1 (5 bases). The CDR3 has 15 amino acids. The V end lost 5 bases, the J end lost 0 bases, and 13 bases lay between the germline ends. CDR1 is SNHLY, CDR2 FYNNEI, per germline. The CDR3 sequence: CASSREGAPNYGYTF. In DNA, the CDR3 is TGTGCCAGCAGTAGGGAAGGGGCTCCTAACTATGGCTACACCTTC.

Turning to this clone: The same CDR3 can be traced to other DNA sequences in this sample. The rearrangement links TRBV7-7 to TRBJ2-7; 11 bases line up with TRBD1. Germline CDR1 reads SSHAT; CDR2 reads FNYEAQ (reference sequence). V lost 4 bases to trimming and J lost 6 bases; unmatched junction nucleotides: 2. There are 13 residues in the CDR3. The CDR3 loop reads CASSSGTGGEQYF. DNA for the CDR3: TGTGCCAGCAGCTCAGGGACAGGGGGCGAGCAGTACTTC.

The chain recombines TRBV15 with TRBJ2-5; TRBD2 is a possible D gene (5 bases). Trimming took 0 bases from V and 2 from J, leaving 10 bases between them. The CDR3 length is 15 residues. Germline V gene sequence: CDR1 LNHNV, CDR2 YYDKDF (reference sequence). CDR3 nucleotide sequence: TGTGCCACCAGCAGAGATCGAGCGGATCAAGAGACCCAGTACTTC. Residues: CATSRDRADQETQYF.

This clone came up a few times. This chain uses TRBV19 with TRBJ1-2; tentatively, D is TRBD1 (5 bases). From germline, CDR1 is LNHDA and CDR2 SQIVND (reference sequence). The CDR3 has 14 residues. V was clipped by 6 bases and J by 7 bases, with 18 bases between them. CDR3 coding DNA: TGTGCCAGTAGGGGCGGCAGGGCGAGTTCTGGCTACACCTTC. Amino acids: CASRGGRASSGYTF.

The V gene is TRBV28, the J gene TRBJ1-3, with D tentatively TRBD1 (5 bases). This CDR3 is 15 amino acids long. V shed 4 bases and J shed 2 bases, with 12 bases lying between them. Germline V gene data show CDR1 as MDHEN and CDR2 as SYDVKM. CDR3 DNA sequence: TGTGCCAGCAGTTCCTCCGGGGGTACTGGAAACACCATATATTTT. Its protein product is CASSSSGGTGNTIYF.

In this sample, this clone turned up once. The chain is built from TRBV5-1 and TRBJ2-2; D is unclear. CDR3 length: 12 residues. Per the germline V gene, CDR1 is SGHRS and CDR2 is YFSETQ. Trimming stripped 6 bases from V and 8 bases from J, with 11 bases between. CDR3 DNA: TGCGCCAGCATGGGGTTAGGAGGGGAGCTGTTTTTT. Translation gives CASMGLGGELFF.

The V gene is TRBV6-6, the J gene TRBJ2-7; 7 bases are a match to TRBD2. This CDR3 has 14 residues. Germline lookup yields CDR1 MNHNY and CDR2 SVGAGI (reference sequence). V was clipped by 5 bases and J by 3 bases; unmatched bases: 7. The CDR3 here is CASSRSGAFYEQYF. The CDR3 nucleotides are TGTGCCAGCAGTAGGAGCGGGGCCTTCTACGAGCAGTACTTC.

This clone was counted once. At one boundary the junction diverges from the germline segment, which might be a read error. V is TRBV12-5 and J is TRBJ1-2, with D unclear. CDR1 LGHNT and CDR2 FRNRAP come from the germline V gene. This CDR3 is built from 13 residues. CDR3 residues: CASGFVADGRRSF. In DNA, the CDR3 is TGTGCTAGTGGTTTTGTGGCCGATGGTAGGCGCTCCTTC.

The CDR3 DNA reads TGTGCCATCAGTGATAGGACAGGGATGAACACTGAAGCTTTCTTT. Its translation is CAISDRTGMNTEAFF. This chain joins TRBV10-3 and TRBJ1-1, with 8 nucleotides matching TRBD1. CDR1 and CDR2 (germline): ENHRY, SYGVKD. The CDR3 has 15 amino acids. After removal of 3 bases from V and 0 bases from J, the junction contained 3 bases not matched to a gene.

The chain recombines TRBV30 with TRBJ2-2; D call uncertain. V was clipped by 4 bases and J by 1 base, with 13 bases between them. The V gene's germline CDR1 is GTSNPN and CDR2 SVGIG (reference sequence). This CDR3 spans 15 amino acids. CDR3: CAWIRTNLNTGELFF. The CDR3 nucleotides are TGTGCCTGGATCCGGACCAACCTGAACACCGGGGAGCTGTTTTTT.

The rearrangement joins TRBV28 to TRBJ2-7; D unresolved. The V and J ends lost 6 bases and 2 bases respectively, with 5 bases between them. CDR1 is MDHEN and CDR2 is SYDVKM in the germline V gene. The CDR3 length is 11 residues. CDR3 sequence: CASSGTYEQYF. The CDR3 nucleotides read TGTGCCAGCAGCGGAACCTACGAGCAGTACTTC.

As for this clone: Other DNA sequences in this specimen translate into the identical CDR3. This chain connects TRBV5-1 to TRBJ2-3; no firm D call. The CDR3 totals 13 residues. V lost 5 bases and J lost 0, with 7 bases in between. Per the germline V gene, CDR1 is SGHRS and CDR2 is YFSETQ. In DNA, the CDR3 is TGCGCCAGCAGTCTCACTAGCACAGATACGCAGTATTTT. Translation: CASSLTSTDTQYF.

This chain joins TRBV7-2 and TRBJ2-3; possibly TRBD1 for D (5 bases). V gave up 1 base and J gave up 8 bases, with 16 bases separating them. Germline V gene sequence: CDR1 SGHTA, CDR2 FQGNSA. This CDR3 has 15 residues. For the CDR3, the DNA is TGTGCCAGCAGCTTAGTTCCAGGGTCGCAGAGTACGCAGTATTTT. Protein sequence: CASSLVPGSQSTQYF.

The rearrangement links TRBV29-1 to TRBJ1-1; D not resolved. The germline V and J ends were trimmed by 5 bases and 0 bases, with 13 bases remaining between them. Germline assignment: CDR1 SQVTM and CDR2 ANQGSEA. The CDR3 has 14 amino acids. CDR3 in amino acids: CSVRALGMNTEAFF. Written as DNA, the CDR3 is TGCAGCGTTAGGGCCCTAGGGATGAACACTGAAGCTTTCTTT.

As concerns this clone: Other DNA sequences of this sample code for an identical CDR3. The chain uses TRBV28 and TRBJ2-5, with D hard to call. The CDR3 covers 12 residues. The V gene lost 9 bases and the J gene lost 0 bases, with 8 bases spanning the gap. Germline CDR1 reads MDHEN; CDR2 reads SYDVKM. The CDR3 is CASKVNQETQYF. CDR3 DNA: TGTGCCAGTAAAGTCAACCAAGAGACCCAGTACTTC.

The chain employs TRBV2 and TRBJ1-4; TRBD1 is a possible D gene (5 bases). V was trimmed by 5 bases and J by 7 bases, leaving 17 bases between them. The CDR3 runs to 15 residues. Germline assignment: CDR1 SNHLY and CDR2 FYNNEI. The CDR3 DNA reads as TGTGCCAGCAGTCTCGAAGGACGGGGGAGTGAAAAACTGTTTTTT. Protein sequence: CASSLEGRGSEKLFF.

This clone was detected once. Compared with germline, one end of the junction differs, possibly owing to a read error. The rearrangement links TRBV28 to TRBJ2-4; 9 positions agree with TRBD1. The CDR3 runs 13 residues. Per the germline V gene, CDR1 is MDHEN and CDR2 is SYDVKM. CDR3 sequence (DNA): TGTGCCAGCAGCCATAATCACAGGGGGCGCGGGCACTTC. Encoded protein: CASSHNHRGRGHF.

The chain joins TRBV18 to TRBJ2-7; tentatively, D is TRBD2 (6 bases). Germline V gene lookup returns CDR1 KGHSH and CDR2 LQKENI. CDR3 length: 13 residues. The V end lost 4 bases, the J end lost 5 bases, and 12 bases lay between the germline ends. The CDR3 DNA sequence: TGTGCCAGCTCACGGGGACTCCTCGACGAGCAGTACTTC. It specifies CASSRGLLDEQYF.

The gene calls are TRBV7-9 and TRBJ2-2; D perhaps matches TRBD1 (6 bases). Germline-derived CDR1 and CDR2 are SEHNR and FQNEAQ (reference sequence). The CDR3 has 15 amino acids. Trimming stripped 4 bases from V and 3 bases from J, with 12 bases between. In DNA form, the CDR3 reads TGTGCCAGCAGCTCCGGACAGACGTACACCGGGGAGCTGTTTTTT. Translating it yields CASSSGQTYTGELFF. The full variable domain, rest sourced from reference TRBV7-9 and TRBJ2-2, is DTGVSQNPRHKITKRGQNVTFRCDPISEHNRLYWYRQTLGQGPEFLTYFQNEAQLEKSRLLSDRFSAERPKGSFSTLEIQRTEQGDSAMYLCASSSGQTYTGELFFGEGSRLTVL.

The chain uses TRBV7-2 and TRBJ2-7; D possibly uses TRBD1 or TRBD2 (5 bases each). CDR1 is SGHTA and CDR2 is FQGNSA in the germline V gene. Trimming took off 5 bases at V and 5 bases at J, with 16 bases between the two ends. The CDR3 sequence is 14 residues long. CDR3 DNA: TGTGCCAGCAGCCCAAGGCTGGGGGAGCACGAGCAGTACTTC. This sequence encodes CASSPRLGEHEQYF.

V usage is TRBV19 and J usage is TRBJ1-5; TRBD1 is a possible D gene (6 bases). This CDR3 contains 18 residues. Trimming removed 5 bases from V and 0 bases from J, with 20 bases in between. Germline V CDR1 and CDR2: LNHDA, SQIVND (reference sequence). The CDR3 protein is CASSLGLFRGYSNQPQHF. CDR3 DNA: TGTGCCAGTAGTCTTGGCTTATTCAGGGGCTATAGCAATCAGCCCCAGCATTTT. The full variable domain, with the rest looked up from reference TRBV19 and TRBJ1-5, is DGGITQSPKYLFRKEGQNVTLSCEQNLNHDAMYWYRQDPGQGLRLIYYSQIVNDFQKGDIAEGYSVSREKKESFPLTVTSAQKNPTAFYLCASSLGLFRGYSNQPQHFGDGTRLSIL.

The CDR3 region has the DNA TGCGCCAGCAGCTTGGGAGCTCGGACCTCCTACGAGCAGTACTTC. This sequence encodes CASSLGARTSYEQYF. The gene calls are TRBV5-1 and TRBJ2-7; D is uncertain. This CDR3 has 15 amino acids. In germline, CDR1 is SGHRS, CDR2 YFSETQ. Trimming shortened V by 0 bases and J by 0 bases, and 10 bases separated the two germline ends.

This clone was counted a single time. The chain links TRBV28 to TRBJ2-1; the match to TRBD1 covers 7 bases. This CDR3 is 15 amino acids long. Looked up from germline, CDR1 is MDHEN and CDR2 is SYDVKM. Trimming at V came to 7 bases and at J to 0 bases, leaving 6 bases not matched to a gene. The CDR3 nucleotides are TGTGCCAGCAAAGGGGGCGGGCCCTCCTACAATGAGCAGTTCTTC. This translates into CASKGGGPSYNEQFF.

The chain links TRBV9 to TRBJ2-2; D ambiguous. The CDR3 runs 13 residues. From germline, CDR1 is SGDLS and CDR2 YYNGEE. Trimming cost V 4 bases and J 2 bases, with 6 bases left between them. The CDR3 loop is CASSTLNTGELFF. The CDR3 DNA reads as TGTGCCAGCAGCACACTAAACACCGGGGAGCTGTTTTTT.

Of note for this clone: Given a much more abundant clone one base away, this may be a read error. The same CDR3 also results from other DNA sequences found in this sample. The chain links TRBV2 to TRBJ2-1; D is unclear. V was trimmed by 1 base and J by 4 bases, leaving 2 bases between them. This CDR3 spans 12 amino acids. Per the germline V gene, CDR1 is SNHLY and CDR2 is FYNNEI. The CDR3 protein is CASSEGYNEQFF. CDR3 sequence (DNA): TGTGCCAGCAGTGAAGGATACAATGAGCAGTTCTTC.

V usage is TRBV6-6 and J usage is TRBJ1-4, with D maybe TRBD1 (6 bases). The CDR3 covers 15 residues. Germline V gene lookup returns CDR1 MNHNY and CDR2 SVGAGI (reference sequence). The V end was cut by 6 bases, the J end by 4 bases, with 15 bases between. The CDR3 region has the DNA TGTGCCAGCAGGCTTACAGGGTGGGGTAATGAAAAACTGTTTTTT. It encodes CASRLTGWGNEKLFF.

The chain recombines TRBV30 with TRBJ2-3, with 9 bases aligning to TRBD2. This CDR3 contains 16 residues. Germline values: CDR1 GTSNPN, CDR2 SVGIG (reference sequence). The J segment lost 4 bases and the V segment lost 3 bases, leaving 11 bases of the junction unmatched. CDR3 nucleotide sequence: TGTGCCTGGAGCGAAGGGATAGCGGGAGAGGCAGATACGCAGTATTTT. Its translation: CAWSEGIAGEADTQYF.

This sequence joins TRBV29-1 and TRBJ2-2, with 10 bases aligning to TRBD2. The CDR3 contains 15 residues. V shed 4 bases, J shed 6 bases, and the junction held 8 bases outside the gene matches. Germline V lookup: CDR1 SQVTM, CDR2 ANQGSEA. In DNA form, the CDR3 reads TGCAGCGTTGGGACTAGCGGAGCGGGCCCCGGGGAGCTGTTTTTT. It is translated as CSVGTSGAGPGELFF.

V usage is TRBV6-5 and J usage is TRBJ2-7; 7 nucleotides align to TRBD2. In germline, CDR1 is MNHEY, CDR2 SVGAGI. V dropped 6 bases and J dropped 6; count of bases not matched to a gene: 11. This CDR3 is built from 14 residues. CDR3 sequence: CASRLSGKGGEQYF. In DNA, the CDR3 is TGTGCCAGCAGACTGAGCGGGAAGGGCGGCGAGCAGTACTTC.